The 18 T cell receptor beta chains presented below share a single source sample, sequenced in a study of T cell responses to AZD1222 COVID-19 vaccine. Profiling relied on immunoSEQ multiplex PCR, and the TCRdb table lists in-frame clones only, not all of them. The sample carries 150,000 to 200,000 clones, about 90% recorded once. The specimen was peripheral blood, collected on day 0 of AZD1222 vaccination. The receptors stem from an adult in good health.

This clone appeared a single time. The chain is built from TRBV7-2 and TRBJ1-4, with D possibly matching TRBD1 (6 bases). V lost 5 bases and J lost 8, with 15 bases in between. The CDR3 has 14 amino acids. The V gene's germline CDR1 is SGHTA and CDR2 FQGNSA. The CDR3: CASSAQARGEKLFF. The CDR3 DNA sequence: TGTGCCAGCAGCGCCCAGGCCAGGGGAGAAAAACTGTTTTTT.

The chain carries TRBV28 and TRBJ1-6; no reliable D call. Trimming removed 8 bases at V and 6 bases at J, with 20 bases between. Germline V CDR1 and CDR2: MDHEN, SYDVKM. The CDR3 sequence is 16 residues long. CDR3 bases: TGTGCCAGCGGATCCCCAGACGGAAACCTTAATTCACCCCTCCACTTT. Translated: CASGSPDGNLNSPLHF.

The chain is built from TRBV2 and TRBJ1-5, with D maybe TRBD1 (6 bases). Germline CDR1 SNHLY, CDR2 FYNNEI. The germline V and J ends were trimmed by 5 bases and 0 bases, with 11 bases remaining between them. This CDR3 region has 15 residues. DNA of the CDR3: TGTGCCAGCAGTTCCCAGGGGCTTAGCAATCAGCCCCAGCATTTT. Translation: CASSSQGLSNQPQHF.

The chain joins TRBV21-1 to TRBJ2-6; no check of the table's D call, TRBD1, against the DNA was made. TRBV21-1 is deemed a pseudogene. This CDR3 region has 11 residues. This CDR3 is CASSTRQGRSF. DNA of the CDR3: TGTGCCAGCAGCACCCGACAGGGGCGGTCTTTC.

The chain employs TRBV28 and TRBJ1-5, with D possibly matching TRBD1 (5 bases). The CDR3 spans 16 residues. Germline V gene data show CDR1 as MDHEN and CDR2 as SYDVKM. V shed 5 bases and J shed 6 bases, with 20 bases lying between them. The CDR3 sequence: CASSVDRGVGGQPQHF. The CDR3, as DNA: TGTGCCAGCAGTGTAGACCGAGGGGTCGGGGGTCAGCCCCAGCATTTT.

The chain has TRBV18 and TRBJ1-4; D uncertain. Germline V gene data show CDR1 as KGHSH and CDR2 as LQKENI. The CDR3 spans 12 residues. V was pared by 5 bases and J by 6 bases, with 7 bases between. CDR3 amino acids: CASSLGDEKLFF. The CDR3 DNA reads as TGTGCCAGCTCATTAGGAGATGAAAAACTGTTTTTT. The full variable domain, its missing parts supplied by reference TRBV18 and TRBJ1-4, is NAGVMQNPRHLVRRRGQEARLRCSPMKGHSHVYWYRQLPEEGLKFMVYLQKENIIDESGMPKERFSAEFPKEGPSILRIQQVVRGDSAAYFCASSLGDEKLFFGSGTQLSVL.

The chain is built from TRBV18 and TRBJ1-6; TRBD1 matches 7 bases. Germline-derived CDR1 and CDR2 are KGHSH and LQKENI. V was clipped by 3 bases and J by 2 bases; unmatched bases: 10. The CDR3 runs 18 residues. The CDR3, as DNA: TGTGCCAGCTCACCGACCTCAGGGGGTGAGCCCTATAATTCACCCCTCCACTTT. It translates to CASSPTSGGEPYNSPLHF.

The chain combines TRBV3-1 (or the pseudogene TRBV3-2) with TRBJ2-2, with D perhaps given as TRBD1 or TRBD2 (5 bases each). V lost 5 bases, J lost 0 bases, and 10 bases lay in between. The germline gives CDR1 LGHDT, CDR2 YNNKEL (reference sequence). CDR3 length equals 15 residues. The CDR3 region has the DNA TGTGCCAGCAGCACCGGGACCGCGAACACCGGGGAGCTGTTTTTT. Translation: CASSTGTANTGELFF.

CDR3 residues: CASRHRGRSYGYTF. The CDR3 bases are TGTGCCAGCAGACACAGGGGGAGAAGCTATGGCTACACCTTC. This chain joins TRBV6-6 and TRBJ1-2; 8 positions match TRBD1. Germline-derived CDR1 and CDR2 are MNHNY and SVGAGI (reference sequence). CDR3 length equals 14 residues. J lost 4 bases, V lost 6 bases, and 7 bases had no gene match.

The V and J genes are TRBV28 and TRBJ1-1; D uncertain. The V gene lost 8 bases and the J gene lost 6 bases, with 10 bases spanning the gap. The CDR3 length is 11 residues. CDR1 is MDHEN and CDR2 is SYDVKM in the germline V gene. This chain's CDR3 is CASSRMPEAFF. In DNA, the CDR3 is TGTGCCAGCTCGAGGATGCCTGAAGCTTTCTTT.

V and J are TRBV9 and TRBJ1-1, with 8 positions matching TRBD1. This CDR3 has 16 amino acids. From germline, CDR1 is SGDLS and CDR2 YYNGEE. Trimming at V came to 2 bases and at J to 4 bases, leaving 10 bases not matched to a gene. The CDR3 spells CASSVRPGGYATEAFF. In nucleotides, the CDR3 is TGTGCCAGCAGCGTTAGGCCAGGGGGCTATGCCACTGAAGCTTTCTTT.

The gene calls are TRBV6-5 and TRBJ1-2; TRBD1 matches 11 bases. Germline values: CDR1 MNHEY, CDR2 SVGAGI. The V segment lost 6 bases and the J segment 7 bases; nucleotides outside the gene matches: 7. The CDR3 is 14 residues long. The CDR3, as DNA: TGTGCCAGCAGCGAGGACAGGGGGCTGGGTGGCTACACCTTC. Its protein product is CASSEDRGLGGYTF.

CDR3 loop: CASSLIGGLGYTF. CDR3 in DNA: TGTGCCAGCAGTTTAATAGGGGGGCTTGGCTACACCTTC. This chain joins TRBV28 and TRBJ1-2, with D tentatively TRBD1 (6 bases). This CDR3 spans 13 amino acids. In germline, CDR1 is MDHEN, CDR2 SYDVKM. The germline V and J ends were trimmed by 2 bases and 7 bases, with 11 bases remaining between them.

In regard to this clone: One junction end does not reproduce the germline sequence, and a read error may be involved. This sequence joins TRBV5-4 and TRBJ1-2; a possible D gene is TRBD1 (5 bases). The CDR3 runs to 15 residues. CDR1 SGHNT and CDR2 YYREEE come from the germline V gene (reference sequence). The CDR3: CASSLGGTTDYGYTF. CDR3 DNA sequence: TGTGCCAGCAGCCTTGGCGGGACCACTGACTACGGCTACACCTTC.

This clone has a single count. This chain links TRBV28 with TRBJ1-2, with D unresolved. V was shortened by 4 bases and J by 8 bases, with 14 bases between the two germline ends. CDR1 is MDHEN, CDR2 SYDVKM, per germline. CDR3 size: 13 residues. The CDR3 sequence: CASSSTRLGGYTF. The CDR3, as DNA: TGTGCCAGCAGTTCGACACGATTAGGGGGCTACACCTTC.

The chain links TRBV28 to TRBJ2-3; 9 nucleotides align to TRBD2. The germline gives CDR1 MDHEN, CDR2 SYDVKM. This CDR3 is 16 amino acids long. Unmatched junction bases numbered 10, after V lost 6 bases and J lost 3 bases. This CDR3 is CASSPRRSGRTDTQYF. Written as DNA, the CDR3 is TGTGCCAGCAGCCCCCGTAGGAGCGGGAGGACAGATACGCAGTATTTT.

This rearrangement joins TRBV10-1 to TRBJ1-2, with TRBD1 identical over 11 bases. Per germline, CDR1 WNHNN and CDR2 SYGVQD (reference sequence). The CDR3 covers 14 residues. The trim removed 8 bases at V and 6 bases at J, leaving 8 bases unmatched. The CDR3 bases are TGCGCCAGCTGGACCCGGGACAGGGGGAATGGCTACACCTTC. It codes for CASWTRDRGNGYTF.

In DNA, the CDR3 is TGTGCCAGCAGTTTGGGGGCTGGGGTTCAGCCCCAGCATTTT. Protein sequence: CASSLGAGVQPQHF. The gene calls are TRBV27 and TRBJ1-5, with a possible D match to TRBD1 (6 bases). The CDR3 spans 14 residues. The V gene's germline CDR1 is MNHEY and CDR2 SMNVEV (reference sequence). Trimming took off 3 bases at V and 6 bases at J, with 12 bases between the two ends.